The rows below give T cell receptor beta chains drawn from one sample of a study of blood T cell repertoires in COVID-19. The protocol was immunoSEQ multiplex PCR, while the TCRdb copy is restricted to in-frame clones and leaves out a portion. The sample holds some 670,000 clones; over 80% are singletons and the top ten take approximately 0.3%. The sample was peripheral blood. The receptor source for this set is a woman aged 18-35 years with acute or convalescent COVID-19. CDR3s include the opening cysteine and the closing phenylalanine or tryptophan. D genes are given only for firm matches. The size of a clone is reported for some rows only, either as once, few or many, or as a class for expanded clones.

clone size	J gene	V gene	D gene	CDR3 protein	CDR3 DNA
-	TRBJ2-2	TRBV6-4	-	CASSDSSSGELFF	TGTGCCAGCAGTGACTCGTCGTCCGGGGAGCTGTTTTTT
-	TRBJ2-7	TRBV30	-	CAWTSGSSTYEQYF	TGTGCCTGGACCTCAGGTTCTTCCACCTACGAGCAGTACTTC
once	TRBJ1-2	TRBV24-1	-	CATSGVLGGHLSIYGYTF	TGTGCCACCAGTGGGGTATTGGGAGGGCACCTAAGCATCTATGGCTACACCTTC
-	TRBJ2-3	TRBV5-1	TRBD1	CASKDRGPSTDTQYF	TGCGCCAGCAAGGACAGGGGGCCTAGCACAGATACGCAGTATTTT
-	TRBJ2-7	TRBV24-1	-	CATSAHGAYEQYF	TGTGCCACCAGTGCACACGGAGCCTACGAGCAGTACTTC
-	TRBJ1-2	TRBV3-1/TRBV3-2	-	CASSQDSYPGYGYTF	TGTGCCAGCAGCCAAGACTCTTATCCAGGCTATGGCTACACCTTC
few	TRBJ1-2	TRBV6-5	TRBD1	CASTIPGTGDGYTF	TGTGCCAGTACAATCCCCGGGACAGGGGATGGCTACACCTTC
-	TRBJ1-1	TRBV7-9	-	CASSFGQLKRVAFF	TGTGCCAGCAGCTTTGGGCAGCTCAAGAGGGTAGCTTTCTTT
-	TRBJ1-1	TRBV19	TRBD1	CASMGPRGQELRAFF	TGTGCCAGTATGGGTCCTAGGGGACAGGAGCTGCGAGCTTTCTTT
-	TRBJ1-6	TRBV15	-	CATSRDRGRSNSPLHF	TGTGCCACCAGCAGAGATCGAGGGAGATCAAATTCACCCCTCCACTTT
-	TRBJ2-5	TRBV6-4	-	CATSRDSQETQYF	TGTGCCACCTCAAGGGACTCACAAGAGACCCAGTACTTC
-	TRBJ1-3	TRBV3-1/TRBV3-2	-	CASSPLPWRVGGNTIYF	TGTGCCAGCAGCCCACTACCGTGGAGGGTAGGTGGAAACACCATATATTTT
-	TRBJ1-3	TRBV4-3	-	CASSQDMTPGNTIYF	TGCGCCAGCAGCCAAGATATGACACCGGGAAACACCATATATTTT
once	TRBJ1-1	TRBV4-3	-	CASSQLTGNTEAFF	TGCGCCAGCAGCCAATTGACAGGGAACACTGAAGCTTTCTTT
-	TRBJ1-1	TRBV18	-	CASSQTELNTEAFF	TGTGCCAGCTCACAGACAGAGTTGAACACTGAAGCTTTCTTT
once	TRBJ1-1	TRBV12-5	-	CASGFEGLNTEAFF	TGTGCTAGTGGTTTCGAGGGTTTGAACACTGAAGCTTTCTTT
-	TRBJ1-4	TRBV19	-	CASRDRGEKLFF	TGTGCCAGTCGGGATCGCGGTGAAAAACTGTTTTTT
-	TRBJ1-2	TRBV5-1	-	CASSPETGNYGYTF	TGCGCCAGCAGCCCCGAGACGGGGAACTATGGCTACACCTTC
few	TRBJ2-5	TRBV28	-	CASSTGLETQYF	TGTGCCAGCAGTACCGGGTTGGAGACCCAGTACTTC
-	TRBJ1-2	TRBV10-3	-	CAISGPGNYGYTF	TGTGCCATCAGTGGGCCGGGGAACTATGGCTACACCTTC
-	TRBJ1-2	TRBV19	-	CASNGGSYTF	TGTGCCAGTAATGGGGGCAGCTACACCTTC
-	TRBJ2-1	TRBV6-1	TRBD2	CASSEHPAGGLRNEQFF	TGTGCCAGCAGTGAACACCCAGCGGGGGGGCTGAGGAATGAGCAGTTCTTC
-	TRBJ1-3	TRBV27	-	CASSLSDPRFKENTIYF	TGTGCCAGCAGTTTATCCGATCCCAGGTTTAAGGAAAACACCATATATTTT
-	TRBJ1-6	TRBV30	-	CAWGPSPLHF	TGTGCATGGGGGCCCTCACCCCTCCACTTT
-	TRBJ2-7	TRBV24-1	-	CATSPGQVNEQYF	TGTGCCACCAGCCCCGGACAAGTCAACGAGCAGTACTTC
-	TRBJ1-4	TRBV6-5	-	CASMWAGFNEKLFF	TGTGCCAGCATGTGGGCAGGTTTTAATGAAAAACTGTTTTTT
-	TRBJ2-1	TRBV12-3/TRBV12-4	-	CASSFGVEGEQFF	TGTGCCAGCAGTTTCGGGGTAGAAGGTGAGCAGTTCTTC
-	TRBJ1-2	TRBV7-9	-	CASSLTFGGYTF	TGTGCCAGCAGCCTAACGTTCGGGGGCTACACCTTC
-	TRBJ1-5	TRBV6-4	-	CASTGGQTSNQPQHF	TGTGCCAGCACGGGGGGGCAAACTAGCAATCAGCCCCAGCATTTT
-	TRBJ2-7	TRBV7-2	-	CASSLAGRSYEQYF	TGTGCCAGCAGCTTAGCGGGCAGATCCTACGAGCAGTACTTC
-	TRBJ1-3	TRBV4-1	-	CASSQDVGLYF	TGCGCCAGCAGCCAAGATGTCGGGTTGTATTTT
-	TRBJ1-2	TRBV28	-	CASSSSVDYGYTF	TGTGCCAGCAGTTCCTCTGTCGACTATGGCTACACCTTC
-	TRBJ1-5	TRBV19	TRBD1	CASNQGASNQPQHF	TGTGCCAGTAATCAGGGGGCGAGCAATCAGCCCCAGCATTTT
-	TRBJ1-3	TRBV15	-	CATSRGDSTGNTIYF	TGTGCCACCAGCAGAGGTGACAGTACTGGAAACACCATATATTTT
few	TRBJ2-5	TRBV11-2	TRBD2	CASSLITAGGQGTQYF	TGTGCCAGCAGCTTAATTACGGCGGGGGGTCAGGGAACCCAGTACTTC
-	TRBJ1-2	TRBV7-3	TRBD1	CASSSGTGFGYTF	TGTGCCAGCAGCTCAGGGACAGGGTTTGGCTACACCTTC
-	TRBJ1-2	TRBV12-5	TRBD1	CASGLVLDRVSSVWGYTF	TGTGCTAGTGGTTTGGTTCTGGACAGGGTGAGCTCAGTATGGGGCTACACCTTC
-	TRBJ1-1	TRBV13	-	CASTPGRVNTEAFF	TGTGCCAGCACCCCGGGCAGGGTGAACACTGAAGCTTTCTTT
once	TRBJ2-2	TRBV7-3	TRBD2	CASSPRGSGGPGELFF	TGTGCCAGCAGCCCCCGGGGTAGCGGGGGGCCCGGGGAGCTGTTTTTT
-	TRBJ1-5	TRBV10-3	TRBD1	CAISTGGLGNQPQHF	TGTGCCATCAGTACAGGGGGCTTGGGCAATCAGCCCCAGCATTTT
once	TRBJ2-3	TRBV7-2	TRBD1	CASSIRQGTTDTQYF	TGTGCCAGCAGCATCCGACAGGGGACCACAGATACGCAGTATTTT
-	TRBJ1-5	TRBV2	-	CASSEATGNNQPQHF	TGTGCCAGCAGCGAGGCCACAGGGAACAATCAGCCCCAGCATTTT
once	TRBJ1-3	TRBV7-2	-	CASSANRVDGNTIYF	TGTGCCAGCAGCGCAAACAGGGTTGATGGAAACACCATATATTTT
-	TRBJ2-1	TRBV6-5	-	CASSLGGEQFF	TGTGCCAGCAGTTTAGGGGGTGAGCAGTTCTTC
-	TRBJ1-1	TRBV7-2	TRBD1	CASRPHILDRGLLSTEAFF	TGTGCCAGCAGACCTCACATTCTGGACAGGGGGCTTTTAAGCACTGAAGCTTTCTTT
-	TRBJ2-3	TRBV9	TRBD2	CASSVTSPDTQYF	TGTGCCAGCAGCGTGACTAGCCCAGATACGCAGTATTTT
-	TRBJ2-1	TRBV5-4	-	CASSSLTGSSYNEQFF	TGTGCCAGCAGCTCGCTCACAGGGAGTTCCTACAATGAGCAGTTCTTC
-	TRBJ1-3	TRBV5-1	-	CASSLGGSTGNTIYF	TGCGCCAGCAGCCTTGGGGGGTCCACCGGAAACACCATATATTTT